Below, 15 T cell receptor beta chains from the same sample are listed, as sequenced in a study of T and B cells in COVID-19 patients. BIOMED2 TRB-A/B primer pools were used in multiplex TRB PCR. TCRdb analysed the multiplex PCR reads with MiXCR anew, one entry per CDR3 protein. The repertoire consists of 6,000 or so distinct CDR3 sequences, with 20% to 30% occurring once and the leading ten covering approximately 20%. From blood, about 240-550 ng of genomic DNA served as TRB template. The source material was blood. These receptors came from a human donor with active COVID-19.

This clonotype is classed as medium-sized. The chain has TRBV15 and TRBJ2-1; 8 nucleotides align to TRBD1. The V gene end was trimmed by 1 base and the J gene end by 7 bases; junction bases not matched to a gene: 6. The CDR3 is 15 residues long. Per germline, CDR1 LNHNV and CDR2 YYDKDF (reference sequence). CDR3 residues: CATSRGQGAENEQFF. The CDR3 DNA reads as TGTGCCACCAGCAGAGGGCAGGGGGCGGAGAATGAGCAGTTCTTC.

This CDR3 reads CAISEISYNSPLHF. As DNA, the CDR3 is TGTGCCATCAGTGAGATCTCCTATAATTCACCCCTCCACTTT. The gene calls are TRBV10-3 and TRBJ1-6; no firm D call. This CDR3 comprises 14 residues. The ends were cut back, 2 bases at V and 0 bases at J, with 2 bases in the middle. Germline loops: CDR1 ENHRY, CDR2 SYGVKD.

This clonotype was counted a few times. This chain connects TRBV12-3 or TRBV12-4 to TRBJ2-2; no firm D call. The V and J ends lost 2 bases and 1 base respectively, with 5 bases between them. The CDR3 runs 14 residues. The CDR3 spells CASSLNKNTGELFF. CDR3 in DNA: TGTGCCAGCAGTTTAAACAAGAACACCGGGGAGCTGTTTTTT.

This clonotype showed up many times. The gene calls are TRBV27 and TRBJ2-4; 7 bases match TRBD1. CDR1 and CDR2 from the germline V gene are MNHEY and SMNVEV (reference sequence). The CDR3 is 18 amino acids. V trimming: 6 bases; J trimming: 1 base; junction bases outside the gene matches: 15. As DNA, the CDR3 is TGTGCCAGCAGCCTACTACCCTCCTCAGGGGGTGCCAAAAACATTCAGTACTTC. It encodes CASSLLPSSGGAKNIQYF.

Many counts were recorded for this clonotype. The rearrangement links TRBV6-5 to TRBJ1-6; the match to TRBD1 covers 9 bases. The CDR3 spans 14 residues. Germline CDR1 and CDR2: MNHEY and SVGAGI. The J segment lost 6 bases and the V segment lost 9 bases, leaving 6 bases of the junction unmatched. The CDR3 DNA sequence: TGTGCCAGTCACAACAGGGGGCTTAATTCACCCCTCCACTTT. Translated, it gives CASHNRGLNSPLHF.

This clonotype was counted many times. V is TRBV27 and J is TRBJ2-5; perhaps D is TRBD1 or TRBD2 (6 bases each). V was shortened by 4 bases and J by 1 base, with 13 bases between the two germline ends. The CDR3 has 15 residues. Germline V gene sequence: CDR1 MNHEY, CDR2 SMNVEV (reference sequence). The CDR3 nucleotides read TGTGCCAGCAGTTCTCTAGGGGGGTCCCAAGAGACCCAGTACTTC. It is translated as CASSSLGGSQETQYF.

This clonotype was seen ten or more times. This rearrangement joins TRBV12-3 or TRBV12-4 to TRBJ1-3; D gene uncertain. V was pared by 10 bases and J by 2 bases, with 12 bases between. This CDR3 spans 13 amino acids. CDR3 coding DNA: TGTGCCAACTCACGGGGTCCTGGAAACACCATATATTTT. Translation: CANSRGPGNTIYF.

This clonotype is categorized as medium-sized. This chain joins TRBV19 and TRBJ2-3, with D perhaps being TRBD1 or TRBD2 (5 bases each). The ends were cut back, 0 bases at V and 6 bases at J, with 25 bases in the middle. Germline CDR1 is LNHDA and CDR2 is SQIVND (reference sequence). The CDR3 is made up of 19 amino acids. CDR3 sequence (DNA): TGTGCCAGTAGTATAGATCATATGGGGGTAGTAGGCCGAATGGATACGCAGTATTTT. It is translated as CASSIDHMGVVGRMDTQYF.

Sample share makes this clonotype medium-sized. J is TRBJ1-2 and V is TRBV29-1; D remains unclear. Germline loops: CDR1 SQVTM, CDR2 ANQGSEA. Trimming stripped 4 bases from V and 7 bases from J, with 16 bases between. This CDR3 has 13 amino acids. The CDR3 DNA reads TGCAGCGTTGTGGGAGTATGGGGAGTTGGCTACACCTTC. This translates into CSVVGVWGVGYTF.

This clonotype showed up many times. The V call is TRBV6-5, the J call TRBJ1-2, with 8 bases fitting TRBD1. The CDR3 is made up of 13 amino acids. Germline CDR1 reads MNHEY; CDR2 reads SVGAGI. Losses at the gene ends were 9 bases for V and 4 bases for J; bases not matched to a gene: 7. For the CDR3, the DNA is TGTGCCAGTTCCGACAGGGGAGGCTATGGCTACACCTTC. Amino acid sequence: CASSDRGGYGYTF.

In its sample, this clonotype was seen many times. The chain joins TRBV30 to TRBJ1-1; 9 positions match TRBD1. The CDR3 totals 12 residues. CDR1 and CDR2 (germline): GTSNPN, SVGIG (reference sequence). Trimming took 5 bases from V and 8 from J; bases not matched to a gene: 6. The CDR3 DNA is TGTGCCTGGGGCCGGACAGGGGTAGAAGCTTTCTTT. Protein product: CAWGRTGVEAFF.

The CDR3 here is CASSSRQTGGISEAFF. CDR3 DNA sequence: TGTGCCAGCTCATCTCGACAGACGGGGGGCATATCGGAAGCTTTCTTT. The V gene is TRBV18, the J gene TRBJ1-1, with a possible D match to TRBD1 (6 bases). The V end was cut by 5 bases, the J end by 8 bases, with 24 bases between. Germline CDR1 and CDR2: KGHSH and LQKENI. This CDR3 comprises 16 residues.

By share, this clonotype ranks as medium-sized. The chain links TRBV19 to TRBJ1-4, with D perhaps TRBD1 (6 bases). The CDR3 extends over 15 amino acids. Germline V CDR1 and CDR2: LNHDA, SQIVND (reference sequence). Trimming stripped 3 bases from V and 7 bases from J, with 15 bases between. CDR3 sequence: CASSMPGHQTEKLFF. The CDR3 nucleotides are TGTGCCAGTAGTATGCCGGGACACCAGACTGAAAAACTGTTTTTT.

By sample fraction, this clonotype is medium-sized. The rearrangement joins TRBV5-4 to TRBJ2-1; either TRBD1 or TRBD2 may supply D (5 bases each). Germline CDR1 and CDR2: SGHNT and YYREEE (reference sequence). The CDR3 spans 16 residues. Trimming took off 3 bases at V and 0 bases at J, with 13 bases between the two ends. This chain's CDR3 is CASSSPGRTSYNEQFF. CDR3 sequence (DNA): TGTGCCAGCAGCTCCCCGGGGCGGACCTCCTACAATGAGCAGTTCTTC.

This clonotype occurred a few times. The chain's CDR3 is CASSLISGGNTGELFF. CDR3 DNA: TGTGCCAGCAGCTTAATTAGCGGGGGTAACACCGGGGAGCTGTTTTTT. The gene calls are TRBV7-9 and TRBJ2-2, with 9 bases aligning to TRBD2. CDR1 and CDR2 (germline): SEHNR, FQNEAQ (reference sequence). The CDR3 has 16 amino acids. The junction had 3 bases not matched to a gene; V was cut back by 2 bases and J by 2 bases. The full variable domain, in which reference TRBV7-9 and TRBJ2-2 provide the parts outside the CDR3, is DTGVSQNPRHKITKRGQNVTFRCDPISEHNRLYWYRQTLGQGPEFLTYFQNEAQLEKSRLLSDRFSAERPKGSFSTLEIQRTEQGDSAMYLCASSLISGGNTGELFFGEGSRLTVL.